This T cell receptor (beta chain) was captured by sequencing in a study of cytomegalovirus exposure and HLA in healthy donors. Whole-study findings and limits: In the 120 validation repertoires, just under 95% of cluster scores exceeded 0, per a later analysis. CMV antigen specificity of a few CMV-associated chains was confirmed in vitro. The listing of 150 or so TCR beta chains classed them as cytomegalovirus-associated.

Note on this clone: The antigen is undetermined.

Germline V gives CDR1 LNHDA, CDR2 SQIVND (reference sequence). CDR3 length: 16 amino acids. Trimming took 8 bases from V and 1 from J; bases not matched to a gene: 3. TCRdb's table, derived via immunoSEQ multiplex PCR, lists solely in-frame clones and lacks some. The table has around 100,000 clones, 85% seen once. The receptor was derived from a man aged 18 to 29 in good health and CMV-seropositive. Sequenced input: PBMCs. This rearrangement joins TRBV19 to TRBJ2-6, with 12 bases that match TRBD1. The CDR3 coding sequence is TGTGCCAGTGGGGACAGGGGGCTTTCTGGGGCCAACGTCCTGACTTTC. It translates to CASGDRGLSGANVLTF.